These T cell receptor beta chains were read from a single sample in a study of cytomegalovirus exposure and HLA in healthy donors. Produced via immunoSEQ multiplex PCR; TCRdb's table is partial and in-frame only. The sample carries 110,000 or so clones, about 84% recorded once. Sequenced: PBMCs. These receptors all come from a man younger than 35 in good health and CMV-seronegative. Each CDR3 is given without its conserved first and last residue. Clone size is not always given. Where it is, it says once, few, many or a class for expanded clones.

15	TRBV27	TRBJ1-6	NA	ASRLGDRGSINSPLH
11	TRBV29-1	TRBJ2-7	NA	SVARGPGYEQY
12	TRBV7-2	TRBJ2-7	NA	ASSTRDRRNEQY
14	TRBV12-5	TRBJ2-3	NA	ASRLRRRGDSDTQY
13	TRBV5-1	TRBJ2-5	NA	ATSSGRGGKETQY
12	TRBV7-9	TRBJ1-2	NA	ASSLLEGFYGYT
12	TRBV7-8	TRBJ1-2	NA	ASSLTRFNYGYT
13	TRBV2	TRBJ2-5	NA	ASSPGLIRQETQY
9	TRBV30	TRBJ2-3	NA	AWSGGDTQY
13	TRBV28	TRBJ2-7	few	ASSAGLARSYEQY
11	TRBV6-5	TRBJ1-6	few	ASRRTGGSPLH
14	TRBV25-1	TRBJ2-3	NA	ASSEFKGGSTDTQY
13	TRBV2	TRBJ2-2	NA	ASRAGAGRTGELF
15	TRBV19	TRBJ1-1	few	ASPTCPLYIMNTEAF
11	TRBV6-1	TRBJ2-2	NA	ASTQGNTGELF
13	TRBV7-8	TRBJ2-7	once	ASSLMSGAAGEQY
16	TRBV19	TRBJ2-3	NA	ASSSAGHRAWSTDTQY
12	TRBV5-1	TRBJ1-2	NA	ASSARTGLGGYT
12	TRBV14	TRBJ2-3	NA	ASSLLEHTDTQY
11	TRBV19	TRBJ1-2	NA	ASRVKGADGYT
13	TRBV11-2	TRBJ2-3	NA	ASSSWTSATDTQY
13	TRBV27	TRBJ2-1	NA	ASSLGTSGTGEQF
12	TRBV11-2	TRBJ1-1	NA	ASSPPGRNTEAF
10	TRBV6-1	TRBJ2-1	NA	ASNKPRDEQF
14	TRBV5-1	TRBJ2-7	NA	ASSPGTSGGNIEQY
12	TRBV5-8	TRBJ2-7	NA	ASSLGGAGAEQY
12	TRBV7-9	TRBJ1-1	few	ASRIGGANTEAF
13	TRBV7-9	TRBJ1-1	NA	ASSPSGGLDTEAF
13	TRBV7-9	TRBJ2-7	NA	ASSLPDRGDYEQY
15	TRBV5-5	TRBJ1-3	NA	ASSLEGDRGPGNTIY
13	TRBV19	TRBJ1-5	many	ASSTQGAGNQPQH
10	TRBV5-6	TRBJ2-2	NA	ASSSGTGELF
15	TRBV5-6	TRBJ2-1	once	ASSFGQIRSSYNEQF
11	TRBV19	TRBJ1-1	NA	ASRQGPNTEAF
14	TRBV4-1	TRBJ2-3	NA	ASSQDQGISTDTQY
11	TRBV10-3	TRBJ1-5	once	AISGEVRQPQH
18	TRBV27	TRBJ2-7	NA	ASSPQARLRASGNFGEQY
13	TRBV29-1	TRBJ1-4	NA	SVEDGGVTNEKLF
14	TRBV10-3	TRBJ2-2	NA	AISLKTSGGPGELF
12	TRBV27	TRBJ1-2	few	ASSSNDRVHGYT
16	TRBV7-6	TRBJ2-1	once	ASSSTSGGAVYDNEQF
12	TRBV27	TRBJ2-5	NA	ASSLSLGGETQY
9	TRBV25-1	TRBJ2-7	NA	ASRFSDEQY
16	TRBV4-2	TRBJ2-7	NA	ASSQDWGEWTGSYEQY
13	TRBV9	TRBJ2-3	NA	ASSERTGGGDTQY